These 12 T cell receptor beta chains came from one sample sequenced in a study of T-cell reconstitution after alpha-beta-depleted transplantation in children. Preparation of the TCRbeta library used unique molecular identifiers. MiXCR, applied by TCRdb to the PCR reads, yields one record per CDR3 protein. The data hold around 700,000 distinct CDR3 sequences, with around 12% observed a single time. The sample here was PBMCs, taken before TCRalphabeta/CD19-depleted stem cell transplant. Receptors were obtained from a girl aged 2 to 9 with congenital amegakaryocytic thrombocytopenia, due to receive a stem cell transplant.

This clonotype was recorded at least ten times. The gene calls are TRBV27 and TRBJ1-1; D not resolved. The CDR3 is made up of 15 amino acids. CDR1 and CDR2 (germline): MNHEY, SMNVEV (reference sequence). Between the trimmed V and J ends, which lost 0 bases and 1 base, there was a span of 9 bases. This CDR3 reads CASSLSLGWNTEAFF. The CDR3 region has the DNA TGTGCCAGCAGTTTATCGTTAGGGTGGAACACTGAAGCTTTCTTT.

This chain joins TRBV7-9 and TRBJ2-5; D could derive from TRBD1 or TRBD2 (5 bases each). Per germline, CDR1 SEHNR and CDR2 FQNEAQ (reference sequence). Trimming stripped 5 bases from V and 0 bases from J, with 10 bases between. The CDR3 sequence is 14 residues long. CDR3 sequence reads: CASSPEDNQETQYF. The CDR3 DNA sequence: TGTGCCAGCAGCCCGGAGGACAACCAAGAGACCCAGTACTTC.

The gene calls are TRBV12-3 or TRBV12-4 and TRBJ1-2, with D perhaps matching TRBD1 (5 bases). CDR3 length: 12 amino acids. V lost 2 bases, J lost 10 bases, and 11 bases lay in between. For the CDR3, the DNA is TGTGCCAGCAGTTTAAGGCTGGGGGACTACACCTTC. Protein sequence: CASSLRLGDYTF.

The chain couples TRBV7-6 to TRBJ1-4, with D uncertain. The V gene lost 1 base and the J gene lost 7 bases, with 13 bases spanning the gap. Germline V gives CDR1 SGHVS, CDR2 FNYEAQ. The CDR3 runs 15 residues. The CDR3 DNA reads as TGTGCCAGCAGCTTAGGCGGCAGGTGGGGTGAAAAACTGTTTTTT. It is translated as CASSLGGRWGEKLFF.

This chain uses TRBV24-1 with TRBJ2-2; 7 positions agree with TRBD2. Germline CDR1 reads KGHDR; CDR2 reads SFDVKD. This CDR3 is built from 18 residues. J was trimmed by 0 bases and V by 3 bases; bases with no gene match: 9. As DNA, the CDR3 is TGTGCCACCAGTGATCCCCTCACGACTAGCACGAACACCGGGGAGCTGTTTTTT. Translation: CATSDPLTTSTNTGELFF.

As to this clonotype: A read error is possible here, since a much larger clone lies one base away. J is TRBJ2-3 and V is TRBV3-1, with 9 nucleotides matching TRBD2. Per the germline V gene, CDR1 is LGHDT and CDR2 is YNNKEL (reference sequence). The CDR3 is 19 residues long. Trimming took 8 bases from V and 4 from J; bases not matched to a gene: 22. CDR3 in amino acids: CASCFPFSGRGVRADTQYF. CDR3 nucleotide sequence: TGTGCCAGCTGTTTCCCTTTTAGCGGGAGAGGGGTTCGGGCAGATACGCAGTATTTT.

The chain employs TRBV30 and TRBJ2-3, with D unresolved. V lost 3 bases to trimming and J lost 1 base, with 8 bases between them. Germline V gives CDR1 GTSNPN, CDR2 SVGIG (reference sequence). The CDR3 has 13 residues. The CDR3 region is CAWRVGGTDTQYF. The DNA of the CDR3 is TGTGCCTGGAGGGTGGGTGGCACAGATACGCAGTATTTT.

V usage is TRBV24-1 and J usage is TRBJ2-7; D possibly corresponds to TRBD1 (6 bases). Between the trimmed V and J ends, which lost 4 bases and 3 bases, there was a span of 12 bases. CDR1 and CDR2 (germline): KGHDR, SFDVKD. The CDR3 has 14 amino acids. The CDR3 DNA sequence: TGTGCCACCAGTGACTCCCAACAGGGCTACGAGCAGTACTTC. Translated, it gives CATSDSQQGYEQYF.

This clonotype was seen ten or more times. V is TRBV29-1 and J is TRBJ2-1; D not resolved. From germline, CDR1 is SQVTM and CDR2 ANQGSEA. The V end was cut by 3 bases, the J end by 5 bases, with 8 bases between. The CDR3 is 12 residues long. As DNA, the CDR3 is TGCAGCGTTGATTACACCAACAATGAGCAGTTCTTC. Its translation is CSVDYTNNEQFF.

This clonotype was detected many times. The rearrangement uses TRBV5-5 and TRBJ1-5; D is uncertain. This CDR3 has 14 amino acids. Trimming removed 0 bases at V and 4 bases at J, with 8 bases between. The germline CDR1 and CDR2 sequences are SGHKS and YYEKEE (reference sequence). The CDR3 reads CASSLVSANQPQHF. CDR3 DNA: TGTGCCAGCAGCTTGGTTTCCGCAAATCAGCCCCAGCATTTT.

This clonotype was detected ten times or more. The chain links TRBV5-5 to TRBJ2-5; 8 bases map to TRBD1. V lost 3 bases to trimming and J lost 5 bases; unmatched junction nucleotides: 6. The CDR3 loop spans 14 amino acids. The germline V gene encodes CDR1 SGHKS and CDR2 YYEKEE (reference sequence). CDR3 amino acids: CASSYRQGTETQYF. In nucleotides, the CDR3 is TGTGCCAGCAGCTACCGACAGGGGACGGAGACCCAGTACTTC.

This clonotype was observed a few times. The chain carries TRBV12-3 or TRBV12-4 and TRBJ1-2; no definite D call. This CDR3 comprises 13 residues. V was clipped by 1 base and J by 4 bases, with 7 bases between them. The CDR3 loop reads CASSLVGLYGYTF. Written as DNA, the CDR3 is TGTGCCAGCAGTTTAGTGGGTCTCTATGGCTACACCTTC.